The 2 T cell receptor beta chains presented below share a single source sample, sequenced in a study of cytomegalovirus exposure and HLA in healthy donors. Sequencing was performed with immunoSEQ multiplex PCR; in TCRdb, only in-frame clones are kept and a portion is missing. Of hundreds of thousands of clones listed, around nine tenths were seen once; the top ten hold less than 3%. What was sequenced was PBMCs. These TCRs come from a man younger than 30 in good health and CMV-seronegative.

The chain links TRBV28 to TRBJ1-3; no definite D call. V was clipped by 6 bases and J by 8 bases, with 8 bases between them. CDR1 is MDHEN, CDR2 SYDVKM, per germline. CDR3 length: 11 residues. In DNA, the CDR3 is TGTGCCAGCAGGGAGGAGGACACCATATATTTT. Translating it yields CASREEDTIYF.

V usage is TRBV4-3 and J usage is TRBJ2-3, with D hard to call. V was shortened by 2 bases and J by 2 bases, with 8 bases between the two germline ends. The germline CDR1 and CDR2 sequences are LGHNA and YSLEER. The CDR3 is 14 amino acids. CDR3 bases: TGCGCCAGCAGCCAATCCCACACCACAGATACGCAGTATTTT. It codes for CASSQSHTTDTQYF.